This is a list of T cell receptor beta chains from one sample in a study of cytomegalovirus exposure and HLA in healthy donors. TCRdb keeps only in-frame clones here, not all; method: immunoSEQ multiplex PCR. The data contain about 140,000 clones, more than 75% of them seen just once; the ten biggest clones take up around 3.2%. The specimen sequenced was PBMCs. These receptors were taken from a female donor in good health and CMV-seronegative. CDR3s include the opening cysteine and the closing phenylalanine or tryptophan. The D gene is left open where the match is weak. Clone size appears in some rows only: once, few, many, or a class for an expanded clone.

d_call clone_size j_call v_call cdr3_aa cdr3_nt
NA NA TRBJ2-1 TRBV29-1 CSVVLATYNEQFF TGCAGCGTTGTACTAGCAACCTACAATGAGCAGTTCTTC
NA NA TRBJ2-5 TRBV7-2 CASSLASALVETQYF TGTGCCAGCAGCTTGGCTAGCGCCCTGGTGGAGACCCAGTACTTC
TRBD1 NA TRBJ2-3 TRBV13 CASSLTIQGTQYF TGTGCCAGCAGCTTAACAATACAGGGGACGCAGTATTTT
TRBD1 once TRBJ1-6 TRBV5-4 CASSGGQGVRNSPLHF TGTGCCAGCAGCGGGGGACAGGGGGTTCGGAATTCACCCCTCCACTTT
TRBD2 NA TRBJ2-3 TRBV19 CASSSRTSRTQYF TGTGCCAGTAGTTCACGGACTAGCCGTACGCAGTATTTT
NA NA TRBJ2-7 TRBV19 CASSIKAGAYEQYF TGTGCCAGTAGTATAAAAGCAGGGGCGTACGAGCAGTACTTC
NA few TRBJ2-1 TRBV7-9 CASSPTASVNEQFF TGTGCCAGCAGCCCCACCGCTAGCGTCAATGAGCAGTTCTTC
TRBD1 NA TRBJ1-4 TRBV5-4 CASNMQGAPEKLFF TGTGCCAGCAATATGCAGGGGGCGCCGGAAAAACTGTTTTTT
NA few TRBJ1-1 TRBV5-4 CASIHPGTDEAFF TGTGCCAGCATCCACCCTGGGACTGATGAAGCTTTCTTT
NA NA TRBJ1-3 TRBV4-2 CASSQEPQGNSGNTIYF TGTGCCAGCAGCCAAGAACCTCAGGGAAACTCTGGAAACACCATATATTTT
TRBD1 NA TRBJ1-6 TRBV5-1 CASSSGTGISPLHF TGCGCCAGCAGCTCCGGGACAGGGATTTCACCCCTCCACTTT
TRBD2 NA TRBJ2-1 TRBV5-4 CASSTGLADNEQFF TGTGCCAGCAGCACGGGACTAGCGGACAATGAGCAGTTCTTC
TRBD2 NA TRBJ2-3 TRBV28 CASARLAGAADTQYF TGTGCCAGCGCCAGACTAGCGGGAGCGGCAGATACGCAGTATTTT
NA NA TRBJ1-2 TRBV30 CAWSVRVDYGYTF TGTGCCTGGAGTGTACGAGTGGACTATGGCTACACCTTC
NA NA TRBJ1-3 TRBV7-2 CASSSDGSSGNTIYF TGTGCCAGCAGCTCCGACGGGAGCTCTGGAAACACCATATATTTT